This TCR beta chain emerged from a study of T cell repertoires in cytomegalovirus infection. Study-level background: Peptides in the study included HLA-C-restricted and HLA-B-restricted CMV epitopes. Both a matching HLA type and CMV infection were indicated by public TCR beta signatures.

TCRdb redid the calling of the reads with MiXCR, one entry per CDR3 protein. The sample has a few hundred thousand distinct CDR3 sequences, approximately 25% seen once. This CDR3 is 13 amino acids long. The V end was cut by 3 bases, the J end by 0 bases, with 6 bases between. The germline V gene encodes CDR1 SGHNT and CDR2 YYREEE (reference sequence). Study-level results: The cumulative frequency of public TCR beta families identified carriers of CMV plus the relevant HLA.

About this clonotype: Its specificity is not known. A much larger clone differs from this one at a single base, so this may be a read error.

The receptor comes from a human donor in good health (CMV status not recorded). Some clones in this sample may be carry-over from other donors' samples. This chain uses TRBV5-4 with TRBJ1-1; D uncertain. Sequencing was performed on cultured PBMCs, taken from culture after CMV antigen stimulation. The DNA for the CDR3 is TGTGCCAGCAGCTCCTCAGTGAACACTGAAGCTTTCTTT. As protein: CASSSSVNTEAFF.